A selection of T cell receptor beta chains follows, all from one sample in a study of blood T cell repertoires in COVID-19. Some clones are missing from TCRdb's copy, which holds only in-frame ones; the method was immunoSEQ multiplex PCR. This table holds about 180,000 clones, approximately 90% found once. Sample: peripheral blood. The receptors stem from a woman under 40 with acute or convalescent COVID-19. Each CDR3 is given without its conserved first and last residue.

j_call v_call cdr3_aa
TRBJ2-1 TRBV25-1 ASSLGQNEQF
TRBJ1-2 TRBV5-1 ASGGQGPAYGYT
TRBJ1-1 TRBV11-1 ASSRGQKLEAF
TRBJ2-2 TRBV5-1 ASSLLPLPDTGELF
TRBJ2-7 TRBV29-1 SVVDGAYEQY
TRBJ1-1 TRBV29-1 SVEGETGEDTEAF
TRBJ1-4 TRBV7-9 ASSYRQGREKLF
TRBJ2-5 TRBV9 ASSVDGRGQETQY
TRBJ1-2 TRBV19 ASSIGQVYGYT
TRBJ1-4 TRBV3-1/TRBV3-2 ASSRSGPEKLF
TRBJ1-3 TRBV7-9 ASRSAGTGGYSIY
TRBJ1-3 TRBV7-2 ASSPAGNTIY
TRBJ2-1 TRBV5-4 ASNEGLAGAGEQF
TRBJ2-1 TRBV28 ATTLTSGNEQF
TRBJ2-2 TRBV10-1 ASSVLTRGELF
TRBJ2-5 TRBV6-4 ASSPTGGQETQY
TRBJ1-1 TRBV28 ASSLVPGRLEAF
TRBJ1-4 TRBV19 ASSPGATNEKLF
TRBJ1-1 TRBV2 ASTLEEGSGAF
TRBJ2-7 TRBV28 ASSSPPGVEQY
TRBJ1-6 TRBV6-6 ASSSGTHNSPLH
TRBJ2-1 TRBV2 ASSGTISYNEQF
TRBJ1-4 TRBV2 ASSEGLYPTNEKLF
TRBJ1-2 TRBV2 AERDTAVRGYT
TRBJ1-5 TRBV19 ASQGQLFQPQH
TRBJ2-5 TRBV15 ATSRDYLGTQY
TRBJ1-6 TRBV28 ASSLSEGAPFSPLH
TRBJ1-2 TRBV10-3 AISERGGRYGYT
TRBJ2-3 TRBV10-3 AISGGTRTGDTQY
TRBJ1-1 TRBV30 AWTTTGQYEAF
TRBJ1-5 TRBV6-2/TRBV6-3 ASSLINQPQH
TRBJ2-3 TRBV5-1 ASSLGGIGDTQY
TRBJ2-7 TRBV6-1 ASSEGIGRAYEQY
TRBJ1-6 TRBV25-1 ARRQGRNSPLH
TRBJ2-7 TRBV4-2 ASSRGLAGALEQY
TRBJ2-7 TRBV28 ASRRDKPSYEQY
TRBJ1-3 TRBV7-8 ASSLVRAGNTIY
TRBJ2-3 TRBV5-1 ASSLLSDNLDTQY
TRBJ1-1 TRBV11-3 ASSPATGRDTEAF
TRBJ2-1 TRBV7-9 ASSLARQRNNEQF
TRBJ2-7 TRBV27 ASSFGAGVPGEQY
TRBJ2-7 TRBV29-1 SARGGSSYEQY
TRBJ2-1 TRBV11-2 ASSLAGFSYNEQF
TRBJ1-1 TRBV21-1 ASSKALYGTGYGTEAF
TRBJ1-2 TRBV5-8 ASSWTGPEGYT
TRBJ2-7 TRBV28 ASSERQGGVYEQY
TRBJ2-5 TRBV18 ASSTPLGTQY
TRBJ2-7 TRBV5-1 ASSGQTEQY
TRBJ2-1 TRBV10-3 AISESSGTKKF
TRBJ1-5 TRBV7-8 ASSSRTQQPQH
TRBJ2-7 TRBV28 ASCTTGTAAYEQY
TRBJ1-5 TRBV11-2 ASSFTGDQPQH
TRBJ1-1 TRBV12-3/TRBV12-4 ASSLQGAQPAF
TRBJ2-1 TRBV5-1 ASSLVSGSYNEQF
TRBJ2-7 TRBV19 ATGGGSGYEQY
TRBJ1-1 TRBV28 ASSLLGGDRAAF
TRBJ2-5 TRBV6-5 ASSRPPSGREY